This TCR beta chain was found in a study of blood T cell repertoires in COVID-19. Repertoires were generated with immunoSEQ multiplex PCR, while TCRdb's copy carries only in-frame clones and drops some. The sample shows roughly 230,000 clones, about 82% of them seen only once. Germline V gene data show CDR1 as SGHDT and CDR2 as YYEEEE. This CDR3 comprises 16 residues. Trimming cost V 1 base and J 4 bases; bases outside gene matches: 8. This TCR came from a woman in her sixties or seventies with active or convalescent COVID-19. The sequenced sample consisted of peripheral blood. V gene TRBV5-6 combines with J gene TRBJ1-2; the match to TRBD1 covers 9 bases. CDR3 in amino acids: CASSLIGQGFSYGYTF. The CDR3 DNA is TGTGCCAGCAGCTTGATTGGACAGGGGTTCTCCTATGGCTACACCTTC.